What follows are 31 T cell receptor beta chains derived from one specimen sequenced in a study of cytomegalovirus exposure and HLA in healthy donors. The PCR employed 60 Vbeta primers together with 13 Jbeta primers. Assay: immunoSEQ multiplex PCR; the TCRdb copy retains only in-frame clones and omits some. The listing records about 130,000 clones. Sequencing input: PBMCs. These receptors were collected from an older woman in good health and CMV-seronegative.

The V call is TRBV18, the J call TRBJ2-1; 8 positions agree with TRBD1. V shed 4 bases, J shed 9 bases, and the junction held 5 bases outside the gene matches. CDR3 length: 13 residues. Germline lookup yields CDR1 KGHSH and CDR2 LQKENI. The CDR3 protein is CASSRQGWGEQFF. DNA of the CDR3: TGTGCCAGCTCACGACAGGGGTGGGGTGAGCAGTTCTTC.

The CDR3 spells CASSISGGAYNEQFF. CDR3 nucleotide sequence: TGTGCCAGCAGCATTAGCGGAGGGGCTTACAATGAGCAGTTCTTC. The chain recombines TRBV7-3 with TRBJ2-1; D might be TRBD2 (6 bases). Looked up from germline, CDR1 is SGHTA and CDR2 is FQGTGA. V dropped 5 bases and J dropped 4 bases, with 15 bases sitting between them. The CDR3 extends over 15 amino acids.

The gene calls are TRBV5-1 and TRBJ1-3; 9 bases agree with TRBD1. The germline CDR1 and CDR2 sequences are SGHRS and YFSETQ. Trimming took 4 bases from V and 2 from J; bases not matched to a gene: 7. There are 16 residues in the CDR3. CDR3 protein: CASSPDTGGPGNTIYF. The CDR3 DNA follows: TGCGCCAGCAGCCCAGACACAGGGGGCCCTGGAAACACCATATATTTT.

The chain combines TRBV2 with TRBJ1-6, with 9 bases identical to TRBD1. Per germline, CDR1 SNHLY and CDR2 FYNNEI. This CDR3 has 15 amino acids. J gave up 8 bases and V 6 bases, and 8 bases lay outside the gene matches. The chain's CDR3 is CASRALGQGYSPLHF. CDR3 coding DNA: TGTGCCAGCAGGGCCTTGGGACAGGGCTATTCACCCCTCCACTTT. Supplemented by reference TRBV2 and TRBJ1-6, the full variable domain reads EPEVTQTPSHQVTQMGQEVILRCVPISNHLYFYWYRQILGQKVEFLVSFYNNEISEKSEIFDDQFSVERPDGSNFTLKIRSTKLEDSAMYFCASRALGQGYSPLHFGNGTRLTVT.

The CDR3 sequence: CASSGRPLEKLFF. The CDR3 nucleotides are TGTGCCAGCAGCGGGCGACCCCTTGAAAAACTGTTTTTT. V and J are TRBV11-2 and TRBJ1-4, with unresolved D. Trimming left V 5 bases short and J 7 bases short, with 11 bases between. Germline values: CDR1 SGHAT, CDR2 FQNNGV. This CDR3 region has 13 residues.

The rearrangement links TRBV6-1 to TRBJ2-1; 9 bases are a match to TRBD1. The length of the CDR3 is 16 residues. Germline CDR1 is MNHNS and CDR2 is SASEGT. The V and J ends lost 0 bases and 8 bases, in that order; junction bases with no gene match: 8. The CDR3 here is CASSEAGGTGSDEQFF. Written as DNA, the CDR3 is TGTGCCAGCAGTGAAGCGGGTGGGACAGGGTCAGATGAGCAGTTCTTC.

CDR3 amino acids: CASSETPNTGELFF. The CDR3 region has the DNA TGTGCCAGCAGTGAGACACCAAACACCGGGGAGCTGTTTTTT. This chain links TRBV6-4 with TRBJ2-2; D gene ambiguous. Trimming stripped 3 bases from V and 2 bases from J, with 7 bases between. Germline values: CDR1 MRHNA, CDR2 SNTAGT. This CDR3 spans 14 amino acids.

J is TRBJ2-7 and V is TRBV29-1; TRBD1 matches 7 bases. Germline loops: CDR1 SQVTM, CDR2 ANQGSEA. The CDR3 length is 12 residues. The CDR3 reads CGGRQGDGEQYF. The CDR3 coding sequence is TGCGGTGGCCGGCAGGGGGATGGGGAGCAGTACTTC.

The V gene is TRBV11-2, the J gene TRBJ2-7; 8 nucleotides agree with TRBD2. The CDR3 runs 15 residues. With 5 bases clipped from V and 2 bases from J, the junction kept 8 bases outside the gene matches. The germline CDR1 and CDR2 sequences are SGHAT and FQNNGV. This CDR3 is CASSPAGTRAYEQYF. CDR3 sequence (DNA): TGTGCCAGCAGCCCCGCCGGGACTAGAGCCTACGAGCAGTACTTC.

The V call is TRBV5-1, the J call TRBJ1-1; TRBD1 might be the D (5 bases). V gave up 7 bases and J gave up 3 bases, with 16 bases separating them. The CDR3 has 14 amino acids. The germline CDR1 and CDR2 sequences are SGHRS and YFSETQ. The CDR3 DNA reads as TGCGCCAGCGCCTACAGGTCGTGGGACACTGAAGCTTTCTTT. This translates into CASAYRSWDTEAFF.

The chain links TRBV13 to TRBJ1-1, with D hard to call. CDR3 length: 11 amino acids. Germline V gives CDR1 PRHDT, CDR2 FYEKMQ (reference sequence). V gave up 3 bases and J gave up 7 bases, with 6 bases separating them. The CDR3 here is CASSLRHEAFF. CDR3 DNA sequence: TGTGCCAGCAGCTTGAGGCATGAAGCTTTCTTT.

This chain connects TRBV2 to TRBJ1-4; the match to TRBD1 covers 9 bases. J lost 6 bases, V lost 6 bases, and 5 bases had no gene match. From germline, CDR1 is SNHLY and CDR2 FYNNEI. This CDR3 contains 14 residues. The DNA for the CDR3 is TGTGCCAGCAGACCTAGACAGGGGGATGAAAAACTGTTTTTT. Amino acid sequence: CASRPRQGDEKLFF.

The chain employs TRBV10-3 and TRBJ2-7, with 15 positions matching TRBD2. This CDR3 is 17 amino acids long. The germline CDR1 and CDR2 sequences are ENHRY and SYGVKD. Unmatched junction bases numbered 8, after V lost 3 bases and J lost 5 bases. The CDR3 spells CAISETGTSGRLNEQYF. The CDR3 coding sequence is TGTGCCATCAGTGAAACCGGGACTAGCGGGAGGCTCAACGAGCAGTACTTC.

CDR3 DNA sequence: TGTGCCAGCAGTTACTCTCCCCAGCGGGGGAACAATGAGCAGTTCTTC. Protein product: CASSYSPQRGNNEQFF. The chain combines TRBV6-6 with TRBJ2-1, with 8 nucleotides matching TRBD2. Germline V lookup: CDR1 MNHNY, CDR2 SVGAGI (reference sequence). V was pared by 0 bases and J by 5 bases, with 6 bases of the junction left unmatched. The CDR3 is made up of 16 amino acids.

The rearrangement joins TRBV2 to TRBJ2-7, with a weak D call TRBD1 (6 bases). The germline V gene encodes CDR1 SNHLY and CDR2 FYNNEI. CDR3 length equals 15 residues. Trimming took 1 base from V and 3 from J, leaving 13 bases between them. The CDR3: CASSEETGVIYEQYF. The DNA of the CDR3 is TGTGCCAGCAGTGAAGAGACAGGAGTAATCTACGAGCAGTACTTC.

The chain links TRBV5-1 to TRBJ2-3; possibly TRBD1 for D (6 bases). Deletions cut 3 bases from V and 2 bases from J, with 13 bases between. The germline gives CDR1 SGHRS, CDR2 YFSETQ. The CDR3 contains 15 residues. CDR3 in DNA: TGCGCCAGCAGCTCCGGACAGATACTCACAGATACGCAGTATTTT. Residues: CASSSGQILTDTQYF.

The genes are TRBV5-1 and TRBJ1-6, with 7 bases matching TRBD1. Germline V gives CDR1 SGHRS, CDR2 YFSETQ. This CDR3 is 15 amino acids long. J lost 9 bases, V lost 0 bases, and 6 bases had no gene match. CDR3 sequence reads: CASSLEGQGGSPLHF. CDR3 sequence (DNA): TGCGCCAGCAGCTTGGAGGGGCAGGGGGGTTCACCCCTCCACTTT.

This chain connects TRBV28 to TRBJ2-7; D remains ambiguous. The CDR3 totals 12 residues. CDR1 MDHEN and CDR2 SYDVKM come from the germline V gene. V gave up 3 bases and J gave up 5 bases, with 8 bases separating them. The chain's CDR3 is CASSFRQNEQYF. In DNA, the CDR3 is TGTGCCAGCAGTTTCCGTCAGAACGAGCAGTACTTC. The full variable domain, completed using reference TRBV28 and TRBJ2-7, is DVKVTQSSRYLVKRTGEKVFLECVQDMDHENMFWYRQDPGLGLRLIYFSYDVKMKEKGDIPEGYSVSREKKERFSLILESASTNQTSMYLCASSFRQNEQYFGPGTRLTVT.

The chain carries TRBV4-2 and TRBJ2-1; the match to TRBD2 covers 11 bases. The CDR3 loop spans 17 amino acids. With V trimmed by 4 bases and J by 4 bases, 9 bases remained unmatched. Germline assignment: CDR1 LGHNA and CDR2 YNFKEQ. Written as DNA, the CDR3 is TGTGCCAGCAGCCCCCAGACTAGCGGGGTGAGATACAATGAGCAGTTCTTC. Translation gives CASSPQTSGVRYNEQFF.

The V and J genes are TRBV5-6 and TRBJ2-1; 8 nucleotides line up with TRBD1. There are 15 residues in the CDR3. V shed 4 bases and J 9 bases; nucleotides not matched to a gene: 12. The germline gives CDR1 SGHDT, CDR2 YYEEEE. The chain's CDR3 is CASSLRTGWLGEQFF. Written as DNA, the CDR3 is TGTGCCAGCAGCCTCAGGACAGGGTGGTTGGGTGAGCAGTTCTTC.

V usage is TRBV29-1 and J usage is TRBJ2-5; no definite D call. The germline gives CDR1 SQVTM, CDR2 ANQGSEA. There are 11 residues in the CDR3. V was cut by 4 bases and J by 2 bases, with 5 bases left in between. CDR3 sequence: CSVATQETQYF. CDR3 nucleotide sequence: TGCAGCGTTGCGACTCAAGAGACCCAGTACTTC.

The chain couples TRBV18 to TRBJ2-1; D uncertain. Between the trimmed V and J ends, which lost 8 bases and 8 bases, there was a span of 19 bases. There are 14 residues in the CDR3. The germline CDR1 and CDR2 sequences are KGHSH and LQKENI. This CDR3 is CASNKNFLSDEQFF. DNA for the CDR3: TGTGCCAGCAACAAAAACTTTTTGAGCGATGAGCAGTTCTTC.

V is TRBV6-1 and J is TRBJ2-7; D call uncertain. Trimming removed 3 bases at V and 7 bases at J, with 13 bases between. The CDR3 extends over 13 amino acids. Germline CDR1 and CDR2: MNHNS and SASEGT. CDR3 bases: TGTGCCAGCAGTGACCCCCAGGTTCGGGAGCAGTACTTC. Protein product: CASSDPQVREQYF.

V gene TRBV5-1 combines with J gene TRBJ2-5; no definite D call. V lost 1 base and J lost 0, with 10 bases in between. This CDR3 is 15 amino acids long. Looked up from germline, CDR1 is SGHRS and CDR2 is YFSETQ. CDR3 sequence (DNA): TGCGCCAGCAGCTTGAGGCTGGGCTACCAAGAGACCCAGTACTTC. The encoded protein is CASSLRLGYQETQYF.

The V gene is TRBV6-1, the J gene TRBJ1-2; 7 nucleotides line up with TRBD1. This CDR3 spans 13 amino acids. Losses at the gene ends were 2 bases for V and 6 bases for J; bases not matched to a gene: 3. In germline, CDR1 is MNHNS, CDR2 SASEGT. This CDR3 reads CASSEKTGNGYTF. DNA of the CDR3: TGTGCCAGCAGTGAAAAGACAGGGAATGGCTACACCTTC.

The chain uses TRBV2 and TRBJ2-1, with 9 bases fitting TRBD2. The CDR3 is 16 amino acids. Unmatched junction bases numbered 16, after V lost 8 bases and J lost 8 bases. Germline V gene data show CDR1 as SNHLY and CDR2 as FYNNEI. DNA of the CDR3: TGTGCCAGCTGGGGACTCGGGGCGGGGGGGCCTCATGAGCAGTTCTTC. Its translation: CASWGLGAGGPHEQFF.

The chain employs TRBV6-1 and TRBJ2-3; no clear D. The germline V and J ends were trimmed by 2 bases and 4 bases, with 13 bases remaining between them. The V gene's germline CDR1 is MNHNS and CDR2 SASEGT. This CDR3 is 15 amino acids long. In DNA form, the CDR3 reads TGTGCCAGCAGTGAAAAGCCTAGTAATGCAGATACGCAGTATTTT. It specifies CASSEKPSNADTQYF.

J is TRBJ2-1 and V is TRBV28; TRBD2 matches at 15 bases. Germline V gene data show CDR1 as MDHEN and CDR2 as SYDVKM. Trimming at V came to 3 bases and at J to 8 bases, leaving 5 bases not matched to a gene. The CDR3 sequence is 16 residues long. The CDR3, as DNA: TGTGCCAGCAGTTTGTGGACTAGCGGGAGGGCCCATGAGCAGTTCTTC. It yields the protein CASSLWTSGRAHEQFF.

The V and J genes are TRBV28 and TRBJ2-7, with TRBD1 as a possible D gene (7 bases). The V end was cut by 8 bases, the J end by 2 bases, with 16 bases between. This CDR3 comprises 14 residues. CDR1 and CDR2 (germline): MDHEN, SYDVKM. CDR3 sequence: CASRRGTATYEQYF. DNA for the CDR3: TGTGCCAGCCGGAGGGGGACAGCTACCTACGAGCAGTACTTC.

The CDR3 DNA reads TGTGCCAGCAGTGAAGAGGGTGGGACAGGGGACTACGAGCAGTACTTC. This gives the protein CASSEEGGTGDYEQYF. The chain uses TRBV6-1 and TRBJ2-7; 10 bases fit TRBD1. The CDR3 runs 16 residues. From germline, CDR1 is MNHNS and CDR2 SASEGT. J was trimmed by 3 bases and V by 1 base; bases with no gene match: 6.

The rearrangement joins TRBV15 to TRBJ2-7; D not resolved. V was pared by 0 bases and J by 0 bases, with 15 bases between. The CDR3 totals 17 residues. Germline V gene lookup returns CDR1 LNHNV and CDR2 YYDKDF (reference sequence). CDR3 protein: CATSRETPIAASYEQYF. CDR3 DNA sequence: TGTGCCACCAGCAGAGAAACTCCAATCGCGGCCTCCTACGAGCAGTACTTC. The whole variable domain, filled in from reference TRBV15 and TRBJ2-7, reads DAMVIQNPRYQVTQFGKPVTLSCSQTLNHNVMYWYQQKSSQAPKLLFHYYDKDFNNEADTPDNFQSRRPNTSFCFLDIRSPGLGDTAMYLCATSRETPIAASYEQYFGPGTRLTVT.